These 32 T cell receptor beta chains share one sample of origin, sequenced in a study of healthy donors' naive CD4 and CD8 T cells. Starting from around 500 ng of total RNA, TCR libraries were made with linear amplification. A single record per CDR3 protein comes from TCRdb applying MiXCR to the reads. The data show around 200,000 distinct CDR3 sequences, 65% to 75% seen once. Sequenced material: naive CD4+ and CD8+ T cells sorted from blood, pooled from several donors. These receptors were taken from a pool of human donors in good health; the sample pools cells from several healthy donors.

The rearrangement uses TRBV29-1 and TRBJ2-3; 7 bases match TRBD2. CDR1 is SQVTM, CDR2 ANQGSEA, per germline. The CDR3 consists of 15 residues. V lost 5 bases, J lost 3 bases, and 11 bases stayed unmatched. The CDR3 protein is CSVPTWRERTDTQYF. The CDR3 region has the DNA TGCAGCGTTCCCACTTGGCGGGAGCGTACAGATACGCAGTATTTT.

The chain is built from TRBV6-5 and TRBJ2-1; D is unclear. This CDR3 comprises 17 residues. Germline CDR1 MNHEY, CDR2 SVGAGI. Between the trimmed V and J ends, which lost 0 bases and 12 bases, there was a span of 24 bases. This CDR3 is CASSYSRTIPQPHGQFF. The CDR3 DNA is TGTGCCAGCAGTTACTCAAGAACCATTCCCCAGCCTCATGGGCAGTTCTTC.

This clonotype was counted a single time. This chain joins TRBV19 and TRBJ2-5; 9 nucleotides match TRBD1. Trimming removed 5 bases from V and 5 bases from J; junction bases left unmatched: 9. From germline, CDR1 is LNHDA and CDR2 SQIVND (reference sequence). CDR3 length: 15 amino acids. CDR3 DNA sequence: TGTGCCAGTAGTGTCGGGACAGGGCAATGGGAGACCCAGTACTTC. The encoded protein is CASSVGTGQWETQYF.

The chain recombines TRBV5-5 with TRBJ2-2, with a possible D match to TRBD1 (5 bases). The CDR3 is 15 amino acids. Per the germline V gene, CDR1 is SGHKS and CDR2 is YYEKEE (reference sequence). Trimming took 6 bases from V and 1 from J, leaving 13 bases between them. As DNA, the CDR3 is TGTGCCAGCACCATGGCCAGGGAGAACACCGGGGAGCTGTTTTTT. Translation: CASTMARENTGELFF.

This chain links TRBV6-5 with TRBJ1-5, with D tentatively TRBD1 (6 bases). Per germline, CDR1 MNHEY and CDR2 SVGAGI. This CDR3 comprises 17 residues. The V end lost 5 bases, the J end lost 4 bases, and 21 bases lay between the germline ends. CDR3 in amino acids: CASSASSIGGRNQPQHF. The CDR3 DNA follows: TGTGCCAGCAGTGCTAGCTCGATCGGGGGGCGTAATCAGCCCCAGCATTTT.

V is TRBV6-5 and J is TRBJ2-7, with 10 positions matching TRBD1. Germline V gene sequence: CDR1 MNHEY, CDR2 SVGAGI. This CDR3 comprises 16 residues. V dropped 7 bases and J dropped 0; count of bases not matched to a gene: 9. The CDR3 region has the DNA TGTGCCAGCAAACACCCGGGACAGGGGCTCTCCTACGAGCAGTACTTC. Protein sequence: CASKHPGQGLSYEQYF.

The chain uses TRBV29-1 and TRBJ1-2, with D possibly TRBD1 on 6 matching bases. The germline V and J ends were trimmed by 4 bases and 2 bases, with 11 bases remaining between them. The CDR3 extends over 13 amino acids. Looked up from germline, CDR1 is SQVTM and CDR2 is ANQGSEA. The CDR3 sequence: CSVVEDRNYGYTF. The DNA for the CDR3 is TGCAGCGTTGTGGAGGACAGAAACTATGGCTACACCTTC.

This clonotype has more than one count but fewer than ten. This chain connects TRBV29-1 to TRBJ1-1, with 8 nucleotides matching TRBD1. Germline values: CDR1 SQVTM, CDR2 ANQGSEA. The J segment lost 4 bases and the V segment lost 6 bases, leaving 7 bases of the junction unmatched. CDR3 length equals 13 residues. CDR3 protein: CSVSGGGITEAFF. The DNA of the CDR3 is TGCAGCGTCTCAGGGGGCGGTATCACTGAAGCTTTCTTT.

The V gene is TRBV29-1, the J gene TRBJ2-7; D may match TRBD1 or TRBD2 (5 bases each). V was clipped by 2 bases and J by 4 bases, with 12 bases between them. The CDR3 runs 13 residues. Germline assignment: CDR1 SQVTM and CDR2 ANQGSEA. This CDR3 is CSVEPGRGYEQYF. CDR3 bases: TGCAGCGTTGAACCAGGGAGAGGGTACGAGCAGTACTTC.

The chain carries TRBV12-3 or TRBV12-4 and TRBJ2-7; 10 nucleotides align to TRBD1. This CDR3 region has 15 residues. V dropped 6 bases and J dropped 0; count of bases not matched to a gene: 5. The CDR3 is CASSPGQGGSYEQYF. The CDR3 coding sequence is TGTGCCAGCAGCCCAGGACAGGGGGGCTCCTACGAGCAGTACTTC.

The chain joins TRBV6-5 to TRBJ2-7, with 7 bases matching TRBD1. The germline V gene has CDR1 MNHEY and CDR2 SVGAGI. The CDR3 covers 14 residues. V dropped 3 bases and J dropped 4; count of bases not matched to a gene: 6. CDR3 DNA: TGTGCCAGCAGTTATTACCGACAGGGTTACGAGCAGTACTTC. It is translated as CASSYYRQGYEQYF.

The chain joins TRBV29-1 to TRBJ2-1; possible D gene TRBD1, 5 bases. Deletions cut 1 base from V and 2 bases from J, with 9 bases between. Germline V lookup: CDR1 SQVTM, CDR2 ANQGSEA. The CDR3 sequence is 14 residues long. The CDR3 here is CSVEAGWPYNEQFF. The CDR3 DNA is TGCAGCGTTGAAGCAGGGTGGCCCTACAATGAGCAGTTCTTC.

This clonotype was detected only a few times. The chain is built from TRBV29-1 and TRBJ2-7; TRBD1 is a possible D gene (6 bases). The germline V and J ends were trimmed by 4 bases and 3 bases, with 10 bases remaining between them. The CDR3 is made up of 12 amino acids. Germline CDR1 reads SQVTM; CDR2 reads ANQGSEA. CDR3 DNA sequence: TGCAGCGTTGGGGAGACAGGCTACGAGCAGTACTTC. The encoded protein is CSVGETGYEQYF.

This chain links TRBV6-5 with TRBJ2-5; the D call may be TRBD1 or TRBD2 (5 bases each). This CDR3 region has 18 residues. The germline V gene has CDR1 MNHEY and CDR2 SVGAGI. V gave up 0 bases and J gave up 4 bases, with 21 bases separating them. The CDR3 DNA follows: TGTGCCAGCAGTTACTCGTACAGGTGGAGGAGTGACGGAGAGACCCAGTACTTC. This encodes CASSYSYRWRSDGETQYF.

This chain uses TRBV27 with TRBJ2-7, with TRBD1 matching 11 bases. The J call is in doubt because the DNA end fits TRBJ2-5 better. Germline V CDR1 and CDR2: MNHEY, SMNVEV (reference sequence). The CDR3 loop spans 15 amino acids. Here the CDR3 DNA reads TGTGCCAGCAGATGGACAGGGGGCCTACAAGAGACCCAGTACTTC. Protein product: CASRWTGGLQETQYF.

The chain has TRBV29-1 and TRBJ1-5; D might be TRBD1 (5 bases). This CDR3 contains 15 residues. CDR1 and CDR2 from the germline V gene are SQVTM and ANQGSEA. Trimming cost V 3 bases and J 3 bases, with 15 bases left between them. In DNA form, the CDR3 reads TGCAGCGTTGAGGCCAGGGTTCTAGTCAATCAGCCCCAGCATTTT. Its translation is CSVEARVLVNQPQHF.

Details on this clonotype: Germline and junction disagree at one end, which may indicate a read error. CDR3 in amino acids: CVSRGPFMNTEAFF. In DNA, the CDR3 is TGTGTCAGTAGGGGACCATTTATGAACACTGAAGCTTTCTTT. The chain is built from TRBV19 and TRBJ1-1, with a weak D call TRBD1 (5 bases). The CDR3 is 14 residues long. Germline V gene sequence: CDR1 LNHDA, CDR2 SQIVND (reference sequence).

The chain employs TRBV19 and TRBJ2-7; possible D gene TRBD2, 5 bases. The V end lost 1 base, the J end lost 1 base, and 8 bases lay between the germline ends. Germline CDR1 is LNHDA and CDR2 is SQIVND (reference sequence). The CDR3 has 14 residues. CDR3 nucleotides: TGTGCCAGTAGTATAGGCCGGACTTCCTACGAGCAGTACTTC. It yields the protein CASSIGRTSYEQYF. Drawing the rest from reference TRBV19 and TRBJ2-7, the complete variable domain is DGGITQSPKYLFRKEGQNVTLSCEQNLNHDAMYWYRQDPGQGLRLIYYSQIVNDFQKGDIAEGYSVSREKKESFPLTVTSAQKNPTAFYLCASSIGRTSYEQYFGPGTRLTVT.

The rearrangement joins TRBV6-6 to TRBJ2-5, with D perhaps given as TRBD1 or TRBD2 (5 bases each). Germline V gene data show CDR1 as MNHNY and CDR2 as SVGAGI (reference sequence). The CDR3 runs 15 residues. Trimming pared 2 bases from V and 5 bases from J, leaving 15 bases between. DNA for the CDR3: TGTGCCAGCAGTTACAGGGACCTAGTGCGCGAGACCCAGTACTTC. This gives the protein CASSYRDLVRETQYF.

The rearrangement joins TRBV29-1 to TRBJ2-1, with D uncertain. The CDR3 covers 12 residues. Germline V gives CDR1 SQVTM, CDR2 ANQGSEA. V was clipped by 4 bases and J by 7 bases, with 11 bases between them. CDR3 in DNA: TGCAGCGTTGTTCTCGGTGGGAATGAGCAGTTCTTC. Protein: CSVVLGGNEQFF.

The rearrangement joins TRBV29-1 to TRBJ2-5; possible D gene TRBD2, 5 bases. Germline-derived CDR1 and CDR2 are SQVTM and ANQGSEA. There are 13 residues in the CDR3. The V and J ends lost 3 bases and 5 bases respectively, with 13 bases between them. The CDR3 DNA follows: TGCAGCGTTGATCCCCACGGCGGGGAGACCCAGTACTTC. Translating gives CSVDPHGGETQYF.

V usage is TRBV19 and J usage is TRBJ1-2; possibly TRBD1 for D (5 bases). Germline V lookup: CDR1 LNHDA, CDR2 SQIVND (reference sequence). CDR3 length: 12 amino acids. The ends were cut back, 5 bases at V and 6 bases at J, with 10 bases in the middle. In nucleotides, the CDR3 is TGTGCCAGTAGTCCCAGACAGCATGGCTACACCTTC. Protein sequence: CASSPRQHGYTF.

V and J are TRBV20-1 and TRBJ2-7; D uncertain. Trimming took off 5 bases at V and 3 bases at J, with 8 bases between the two ends. The CDR3 totals 11 residues. Germline CDR1 DFQATT, CDR2 SNEGSKA (reference sequence). The CDR3 loop is CSAGRRYEQYF. The CDR3 nucleotides read TGCAGTGCTGGTCGCCGCTACGAGCAGTACTTC.

Only a few counts were recorded for this clonotype. The chain has TRBV29-1 and TRBJ2-1, with D perhaps TRBD1 or TRBD2 (5 bases each). The CDR3 covers 15 residues. The germline gives CDR1 SQVTM, CDR2 ANQGSEA. Trimming took off 6 bases at V and 7 bases at J, with 22 bases between the two ends. The CDR3 is CSVARRQSEGNEQFF. In DNA, the CDR3 is TGCAGCGTCGCTCGCAGGCAGTCCGAGGGGAATGAGCAGTTCTTC.

V is TRBV19 and J is TRBJ2-1; D perhaps matches TRBD1 (6 bases). Germline loops: CDR1 LNHDA, CDR2 SQIVND (reference sequence). V lost 8 bases, J lost 3 bases, and 14 bases lay in between. The CDR3 loop spans 14 amino acids. The CDR3 region has the DNA TGTGCCAGTGGGATGACAGGTAGCTACAATGAGCAGTTCTTC. It is translated as CASGMTGSYNEQFF. Full variable domain (missing parts from reference TRBV19 and TRBJ2-1): DGGITQSPKYLFRKEGQNVTLSCEQNLNHDAMYWYRQDPGQGLRLIYYSQIVNDFQKGDIAEGYSVSREKKESFPLTVTSAQKNPTAFYLCASGMTGSYNEQFFGPGTRLTVL.

The chain carries TRBV6-5 and TRBJ2-1; 8 positions agree with TRBD1. From germline, CDR1 is MNHEY and CDR2 SVGAGI. With 2 bases clipped from V and 8 bases from J, the junction kept 2 bases outside the gene matches. CDR3 length equals 13 residues. DNA for the CDR3: TGTGCCAGCAGTTACGACAGGGGTCATGAGCAGTTCTTC. Translation gives CASSYDRGHEQFF.

The rearrangement uses TRBV19 and TRBJ1-5, with unresolved D. This CDR3 region has 14 residues. Germline CDR1 LNHDA, CDR2 SQIVND (reference sequence). Deletions cut 1 base from V and 2 bases from J, with 6 bases between. The CDR3 DNA is TGTGCCAGTAGTATAGTTCTCGGCAATCAGCCCCAGCATTTT. Translation: CASSIVLGNQPQHF.

The J gene is TRBJ1-5, the V gene TRBV14, with D uncertain. The CDR3 length is 15 residues. Trimming removed 0 bases at V and 3 bases at J, with 9 bases between. CDR1 SGHDN and CDR2 FVKESK come from the germline V gene. The CDR3 protein is CASSQETTDNQPQHF. In nucleotides, the CDR3 is TGTGCCAGCAGCCAAGAAACTACGGACAATCAGCCCCAGCATTTT.

This clonotype was recorded once. J is TRBJ1-3 and V is TRBV10-3; D uncertain. Per germline, CDR1 ENHRY and CDR2 SYGVKD. Trimming took off 2 bases at V and 0 bases at J, with 11 bases between the two ends. The CDR3 runs to 16 residues. The CDR3 protein is CAISERTGLSGNTIYF. The CDR3 DNA sequence: TGTGCCATCAGTGAGCGAACGGGCCTCTCTGGAAACACCATATATTTT.

This clonotype has only a few counts. The V call is TRBV6-5, the J call TRBJ2-1, with 11 bases fitting TRBD2. Trimming at V came to 5 bases and at J to 2 bases, leaving 5 bases not matched to a gene. This CDR3 is built from 16 residues. In germline, CDR1 is MNHEY, CDR2 SVGAGI. In DNA, the CDR3 is TGTGCCAGCAGTGGGGGACTAGCGGAGGCCTACAATGAGCAGTTCTTC. Translation gives CASSGGLAEAYNEQFF.

The chain has TRBV29-1 and TRBJ2-3; D not resolved. The CDR3 has 14 residues. Trimming shortened V by 4 bases and J by 2 bases, and 13 bases separated the two germline ends. Germline V gene lookup returns CDR1 SQVTM and CDR2 ANQGSEA. CDR3 sequence reads: CSVAGRLHTDTQYF. In nucleotides, the CDR3 is TGCAGCGTTGCCGGACGGCTACACACAGATACGCAGTATTTT.

The chain recombines TRBV29-1 with TRBJ2-1; D gene ambiguous. V lost 6 bases and J 0 bases, leaving 12 bases between the germline ends. Germline V gives CDR1 SQVTM, CDR2 ANQGSEA. The CDR3 consists of 14 residues. The CDR3 sequence is CSVLDMSSYNEQFF. CDR3 nucleotide sequence: TGCAGCGTCTTAGACATGAGCTCCTACAATGAGCAGTTCTTC.